The 27 T cell receptor beta chains below all came from one sample that was sequenced in a study of blood T cell repertoires in COVID-19. Clones were read by immunoSEQ multiplex PCR, and TCRdb kept only the in-frame ones, dropping some. Seen here are about 250,000 clones, more than 65% observed once, and the top ten hold 4% to 5.5%. Sequenced material: peripheral blood. All receptors derive from a man aged 45-65 years with active or convalescent COVID-19.

The genes are TRBV29-1 and TRBJ1-1; weak D call: TRBD1 (5 bases). Germline V gene lookup returns CDR1 SQVTM and CDR2 ANQGSEA. V was pared by 5 bases and J by 4 bases, with 14 bases between. The CDR3 consists of 13 residues. The CDR3 spells CSVPGRWGTEAFF. CDR3 nucleotides: TGCAGCGTTCCAGGGCGCTGGGGCACTGAAGCTTTCTTT.

The rearrangement links TRBV5-4 to TRBJ1-1, with D possibly matching TRBD1 (6 bases). V lost 2 bases and J lost 0, with 11 bases in between. Looked up from germline, CDR1 is SGHNT and CDR2 is YYREEE (reference sequence). There are 15 residues in the CDR3. The CDR3 loop is CASSLPTGLNTEAFF. For the CDR3, the DNA is TGTGCCAGCAGCTTACCGACAGGCCTGAACACTGAAGCTTTCTTT.

The J gene is TRBJ1-1, the V gene TRBV27, with 12 bases identical to TRBD1. The CDR3 extends over 16 amino acids. Looked up from germline, CDR1 is MNHEY and CDR2 is SMNVEV (reference sequence). V shed 5 bases and J 3 bases; nucleotides not matched to a gene: 7. CDR3: CASSTGTGGGYTEAFF. Here the CDR3 DNA reads TGTGCCAGCAGTACCGGGACAGGGGGCGGATACACTGAAGCTTTCTTT.

The chain links TRBV4-2 to TRBJ2-2; 13 bases fit TRBD2. Germline loops: CDR1 LGHNA, CDR2 YNFKEQ. The CDR3 runs to 16 residues. The V segment lost 4 bases and the J segment 7 bases; nucleotides outside the gene matches: 6. The CDR3 DNA follows: TGTGCCAGCAGCCCCTTACTAGCGGGGGGGAACGGGGAGCTGTTTTTT. Its protein product is CASSPLLAGGNGELFF.

This chain connects TRBV18 to TRBJ2-2; 12 bases fit TRBD2. From germline, CDR1 is KGHSH and CDR2 LQKENI. J was trimmed by 7 bases and V by 10 bases; bases with no gene match: 4. CDR3 size: 13 residues. The CDR3 nucleotides are TGTGCCACCCGGACTAGCGGGGACGGGGAGCTGTTTTTT. Its protein is CATRTSGDGELFF.

V usage is TRBV7-3 and J usage is TRBJ2-2, with 10 positions matching TRBD2. Germline CDR1 SGHTA, CDR2 FQGTGA. V shed 5 bases, J shed 5 bases, and the junction held 2 bases outside the gene matches. The CDR3 has 14 amino acids. The DNA for the CDR3 is TGTGCCAGCAGCACGGGACTAGCGACCGGGGAGCTGTTTTTT. This translates into CASSTGLATGELFF.

The V and J genes are TRBV15 and TRBJ1-2; 7 bases are shared with TRBD1. J lost 2 bases, V lost 6 bases, and 9 bases had no gene match. Per the germline V gene, CDR1 is LNHNV and CDR2 is YYDKDF (reference sequence). This CDR3 has 15 residues. The CDR3 loop is CATRPSGQRNYGYTF. CDR3 DNA: TGTGCCACCAGGCCATCGGGACAGAGGAACTATGGCTACACCTTC.

V and J are TRBV7-8 and TRBJ1-2; 7 bases line up with TRBD1. CDR3 length equals 15 residues. Trimming at V came to 4 bases and at J to 4 bases, leaving 9 bases not matched to a gene. Germline CDR1 and CDR2: SGHVS and FQNEAQ. The CDR3, as DNA: TGTGCCAGCAGCTCCGTAGGGACAGCTCTCTATGGCTACACCTTC. Translated, it gives CASSSVGTALYGYTF.

This chain joins TRBV18 and TRBJ1-1; 8 bases line up with TRBD1. The CDR3 is 18 amino acids. With 1 base clipped from V and 0 bases from J, the junction kept 10 bases outside the gene matches. The germline gives CDR1 KGHSH, CDR2 LQKENI. The CDR3 coding sequence is TGTGCCAGCTCACCACGGCCGGGACAGGTGGGGATGAACACTGAAGCTTTCTTT. As protein: CASSPRPGQVGMNTEAFF. The full variable domain, its missing parts supplied by reference TRBV18 and TRBJ1-1, is NAGVMQNPRHLVRRRGQEARLRCSPMKGHSHVYWYRQLPEEGLKFMVYLQKENIIDESGMPKERFSAEFPKEGPSILRIQQVVRGDSAAYFCASSPRPGQVGMNTEAFFGQGTRLTVV.

V usage is TRBV27 and J usage is TRBJ1-1, with D unresolved. In germline, CDR1 is MNHEY, CDR2 SMNVEV (reference sequence). The V end was cut by 7 bases, the J end by 0 bases, with 18 bases between. The CDR3 runs 16 residues. The CDR3 DNA is TGTGCCAGCAACTTAAATAGCGGACGGATGAACACTGAAGCTTTCTTT. This translates into CASNLNSGRMNTEAFF.

The chain couples TRBV5-6 to TRBJ2-7; D may be TRBD2 (6 bases). The CDR3 totals 17 residues. Germline V gene lookup returns CDR1 SGHDT and CDR2 YYEEEE. Trimming removed 1 base from V and 0 bases from J, with 17 bases in between. The CDR3 DNA reads TGTGCCAGCAGCTTGTTTCATAGGGTCGGGAGCTCCTACGAGCAGTACTTC. Its translation is CASSLFHRVGSSYEQYF.

The chain is built from TRBV5-4 and TRBJ2-5; perhaps TRBD1 as D (7 bases). The ends were cut back, 0 bases at V and 4 bases at J, with 16 bases in the middle. Germline loops: CDR1 SGHNT, CDR2 YYREEE (reference sequence). This CDR3 spans 16 amino acids. The CDR3 reads CASSLGGGGGGETQYF. CDR3 sequence (DNA): TGTGCCAGCAGCTTGGGGGGTGGAGGGGGCGGAGAGACCCAGTACTTC.

The DNA for the CDR3 is TGTGCCAGCAGCCACCCTCGGGACACCTTACAAAAACTGTTTTTT. Residues: CASSHPRDTLQKLFF. The J gene is TRBJ1-4, the V gene TRBV6-6, with TRBD1 as a possible D gene (6 bases). The CDR3 length is 15 residues. Germline-derived CDR1 and CDR2 are MNHNY and SVGAGI (reference sequence). V was shortened by 6 bases and J by 9 bases, with 20 bases between the two germline ends.

The CDR3 DNA sequence: TGTGCCAGCAGCTTAGACCCCCCCTTCGGGAATTCACCCCTCCACTTT. Translating gives CASSLDPPFGNSPLHF. The V gene is TRBV7-2, the J gene TRBJ1-6; no definite D call. Per the germline V gene, CDR1 is SGHTA and CDR2 is FQGNSA. The CDR3 loop spans 16 amino acids. V was clipped by 1 base and J by 7 bases, with 14 bases between them.

This chain connects TRBV7-2 to TRBJ1-2; D unclear. The CDR3 runs 15 residues. The V end lost 0 bases, the J end lost 4 bases, and 12 bases lay between the germline ends. Germline V CDR1 and CDR2: SGHTA, FQGNSA. The CDR3 loop reads CASSLAGGVVYGYTF. In DNA, the CDR3 is TGTGCCAGCAGCTTAGCGGGCGGGGTAGTCTATGGCTACACCTTC.

The chain uses TRBV28 and TRBJ2-3, with 9 nucleotides matching TRBD1. From germline, CDR1 is MDHEN and CDR2 SYDVKM. CDR3 length: 15 amino acids. V lost 7 bases, J lost 6 bases, and 11 bases stayed unmatched. The CDR3 bases are TGTGCCAGCACCGAACTCCGGGACAGGGTTGATACGCAGTATTTT. Protein sequence: CASTELRDRVDTQYF.

The chain joins TRBV6-5 to TRBJ2-5, with TRBD2 identical over 7 bases. Trimming at V came to 6 bases and at J to 5 bases, leaving 6 bases not matched to a gene. The CDR3 has 13 residues. The germline V gene encodes CDR1 MNHEY and CDR2 SVGAGI. CDR3 bases: TGTGCCAGCAGCCCCGGACTAGTTGAGACCCAGTACTTC. Residues: CASSPGLVETQYF.

The chain is built from TRBV5-6 and TRBJ2-5; 9 bases match TRBD1. The V and J ends lost 3 bases and 2 bases, in that order; junction bases with no gene match: 5. Germline CDR1 is SGHDT and CDR2 is YYEEEE. The CDR3 sequence is 15 residues long. The CDR3 DNA reads as TGTGCCAGCAGCTCCGGGACAGGGAATCAAGAGACCCAGTACTTC. Residues: CASSSGTGNQETQYF.

The chain carries TRBV27 and TRBJ2-7; D perhaps matches TRBD1 (6 bases). Between the trimmed V and J ends, which lost 7 bases and 0 bases, there was a span of 16 bases. CDR3 size: 15 residues. The V gene's germline CDR1 is MNHEY and CDR2 SMNVEV (reference sequence). The chain's CDR3 is CASKEGVGVSYEQYF. DNA for the CDR3: TGTGCCAGCAAAGAGGGGGTAGGCGTCTCCTACGAGCAGTACTTC.

J is TRBJ2-4 and V is TRBV4-1, with 11 bases matching TRBD2. Germline lookup yields CDR1 MGHRA and CDR2 YSYEKL. V shed 1 base and J 8 bases; nucleotides not matched to a gene: 4. This CDR3 region has 15 residues. This CDR3 is CASSQASGGWDIQYF. In nucleotides, the CDR3 is TGCGCCAGCAGCCAAGCTAGCGGGGGGTGGGACATTCAGTACTTC.

This rearrangement joins TRBV7-9 to TRBJ1-2; D is perhaps TRBD1 (5 bases). Per the germline V gene, CDR1 is SEHNR and CDR2 is FQNEAQ (reference sequence). The CDR3 extends over 15 amino acids. V dropped 0 bases and J dropped 6 bases, with 14 bases sitting between them. This CDR3 reads CASSLAPVGGDGYTF. Here the CDR3 DNA reads TGTGCCAGCAGCTTAGCTCCAGTGGGGGGTGATGGCTACACCTTC.

The chain employs TRBV29-1 and TRBJ1-2; 10 bases match TRBD1. CDR3 length: 19 amino acids. CDR1 is SQVTM and CDR2 is ANQGSEA in the germline V gene. V lost 5 bases, J lost 3 bases, and 21 bases stayed unmatched. The CDR3 DNA follows: TGCAGCGTTTACTCATCCTCCGGGACAGGGGCCGTGTTGGACTATGGCTACACCTTC. This translates into CSVYSSSGTGAVLDYGYTF.

This clone was observed a few times. The chain joins TRBV7-8 to TRBJ1-4; 11 bases are a match to TRBD1. The germline gives CDR1 SGHVS, CDR2 FQNEAQ. The CDR3 consists of 12 residues. V was pared by 6 bases and J by 11 bases, with 2 bases of the junction left unmatched. CDR3 DNA sequence: TGTGCCAGCAGGGACAGGGGGCAGAAACTGTTTTTT. As protein: CASRDRGQKLFF. The full variable domain, with the rest looked up from reference TRBV7-8 and TRBJ1-4, is GAGVSQSPRYKVAKRGQDVALRCDPISGHVSLFWYQQALGQGPEFLTYFQNEAQLDKSGLPSDRFFAERPEGSVSTLKIQRTQQEDSAVYLCASRDRGQKLFFGSGTQLSVL.

This chain connects TRBV19 to TRBJ1-5, with 7 bases matching TRBD1. The germline gives CDR1 LNHDA, CDR2 SQIVND (reference sequence). V gave up 7 bases and J gave up 5 bases; unmatched junction bases: 11. This CDR3 is built from 15 residues. Here the CDR3 reads CASMGTGVGYQPQHF. The CDR3, as DNA: TGTGCCAGTATGGGAACAGGGGTTGGTTATCAGCCCCAGCATTTT.

This clone was detected only once. This chain's CDR3 is CASSNTGGETQYF. DNA for the CDR3: TGTGCCAGCAGCAACACAGGGGGGGAGACCCAGTACTTC. The chain is built from TRBV5-4 and TRBJ2-5, with TRBD1 identical over 8 bases. V shed 4 bases and J 5 bases; nucleotides not matched to a gene: 4. Germline CDR1 SGHNT, CDR2 YYREEE (reference sequence). The CDR3 is 13 residues long.

This clone was seen more than once but under ten times. The CDR3 DNA is TGTGCCAGCAGCTTGAACAGGGCGACTTACGGCTACACCTTC. The encoded protein is CASSLNRATYGYTF. The chain employs TRBV7-2 and TRBJ1-2, with D perhaps matching TRBD1 (6 bases). V was pared by 3 bases and J by 8 bases, with 16 bases between. Germline V gene data show CDR1 as SGHTA and CDR2 as FQGNSA. The CDR3 extends over 14 amino acids.

This chain links TRBV7-2 with TRBJ1-1, with 8 bases that match TRBD1. The CDR3 runs to 12 residues. With 7 bases clipped from V and 12 bases from J, the junction kept 10 bases outside the gene matches. Germline CDR1 reads SGHTA; CDR2 reads FQGNSA. For the CDR3, the DNA is TGTGCCAGCAACCCGACAGGGGTCACGCCTTTCTTT. This codes for CASNPTGVTPFF.